This is a list of T cell receptor beta chains from one sample in a study of blood T cell repertoires in COVID-19. Produced via immunoSEQ multiplex PCR; TCRdb's table is partial and in-frame only. The sample lists about 8,000 clones, almost 90% occurring once. The material sequenced was peripheral blood. The receptors here all came from a woman aged 45-59 years with active or convalescent COVID-19. Each CDR3 is given with its conserved first and last residue. Each record gives: J gene, V gene, clone size, CDR3 length, D gene, CDR3 protein, CDR3 DNA. D genes are given only for firm matches. Not every row has a clone size; where given, it reads once, few, many or a size class.

>TRBJ2-5|TRBV5-1|NA|15|TRBD2
CASSTSGGYQETQYF
TGCGCCAGCAGTACCTCGGGGGGATACCAAGAGACCCAGTACTTC
>TRBJ2-3|TRBV19|NA|17|TRBD2
CASSSLAGGGTTDTQYF
TGTGCCAGTAGTAGCCTAGCGGGAGGAGGGACCACAGATACGCAGTATTTT
>TRBJ2-1|TRBV6-2/TRBV6-3|NA|17|TRBD2
CASSYSPPRGVYNEQFF
TGTGCCAGCAGTTACTCCCCCCCCCGGGGGGTATACAATGAGCAGTTCTTC
>TRBJ1-5|TRBV19|NA|15|NA
CASSIREYSNQPQHF
TGTGCCAGTAGTATTCGGGAGTATAGCAATCAGCCCCAGCATTTT
>TRBJ2-2|TRBV6-5|NA|15|NA
CASKGQGGNTGELFF
TGTGCCAGCAAGGGGCAGGGGGGTAACACCGGGGAGCTGTTTTTT
>TRBJ2-2|TRBV28|NA|18|TRBD2
CASRNSGRALLNTGELFF
TGTGCCAGCAGGAATAGCGGGAGGGCCCTCCTCAACACCGGGGAGCTGTTTTTT
>TRBJ1-2|TRBV19|once|15|NA
CASSPTQTSAGGYTF
TGTGCCAGTAGTCCCACGCAGACATCAGCCGGTGGCTACACCTTC
>TRBJ1-2|TRBV9|NA|15|NA
CASSVEGGSFYGYTF
TGTGCCAGCAGCGTAGAGGGCGGGAGCTTCTATGGCTACACCTTC
>TRBJ2-1|TRBV10-3|NA|11|NA
CASGSYNEQFF
TGTGCCTCCGGGTCCTACAATGAGCAGTTCTTC
>TRBJ1-3|TRBV19|NA|17|NA
CASSRLSGVQSGNTIYF
TGTGCCAGTAGTCGCCTCAGTGGAGTGCAGTCCGGAAACACCATATATTTT